This T cell receptor (beta chain) was documented in a study of early T cells in non-severe SARS-CoV-2 infection (dated by TCRdb to the early 2020s). Describing the broader study: TCR sequencing used bulk RNA from unsorted whole blood, so alpha and beta chains could not be paired.

Libraries were built with 5' RACE. Reads for this sample came from a NextSeq 500. In the TCR library protocol, unique molecular identifiers were attached to individual cDNA molecules to correct for PCR bias and sequencing error. Both TCR alpha and beta chains were sequenced, and tight co-correlation was observed between alpha and beta sequence abundances in each sample. From the authors' description of their analysis: V gene, J gene and CDR3 annotation of TCR sequences was performed with Decombinator V4. TCRs were defined as expanded if a significant change between any two time points was detected under a Poisson model with p below 0.0001. TCR abundances were normalised to the total number of TCRs sequenced in each sample and reported as counts per million. TRAV1-2 paired with TRAJ12, TRAJ20 or TRAJ33 defined MAIT TCRs, while TRAV10 paired with TRAJ18 defined iNKT TCRs. VDJdb, accessed on 1 November 2021, was searched for TCRs annotated for CMV, EBV and SARS-CoV-2, and TCRs annotated for more than one antigen were excluded. TCRdb cleaned the public reads at Q25 with fastp, built clones with MiXCR and kept in-frame beta chains. Rows matching on CDR3 protein sequence are summarized as one entry with the most common DNA and genes. These V and J calls derive from TCRdb rather than the authors' analysis. This sample lists approximately 80,000 distinct CDR3 sequences; 10% to 15% were detected once. The ten largest clones capture about 3.5% of the sample.

Including cysteine and phenylalanine, the CDR3 has 13 amino acids. Of the read, only the CDR3 DNA is kept; its 39 bases are in frame from base 1. Reading the germline V gene (reference sequence) gives CDR1 MNHEY and CDR2 SMNVEV. V and J are truncated by 3 bases and 2 bases respectively, leaving an intervening sequence of 4 bases. This was a case-control study nested in a cohort of healthcare workers in London, UK, who had nasopharyngeal swab PCR tests and blood samples taken every week. Between 23 and 31 March 2020, the week of the UK lockdown, healthcare workers were enrolled and then followed up weekly for as long as 16 weeks. Of note for this clonotype: This clone's antigen is unknown. No base quality information exists; no much larger clone differs at one position.

The paper's findings and limits, for the study overall: Matching against VDJdb was skewed toward anti-spike CD8 responses, likely underestimated virus-specific expansions, and missed private and CD4 specificities.

This clonotype was sampled from an adult who was a healthcare worker with PCR-confirmed SARS-CoV-2 infection or an uninfected control (not recorded which). The rearranged chain carries TRBV27 and TRBJ2-2; no D segment can be confidently identified. Sequencing was performed on whole blood. Here is the DNA: TGTGCCAGCAGTTTCCATAACACCGGGGAGCTGTTTTTT. This codes for CASSFHNTGELFF.